This T cell receptor (beta chain) was sequenced in a study of OX40 agonist ivuxolimab in advanced cancers. Study at large: A diagnosis of hepatocellular carcinoma, melanoma, renal cell or head and neck cancer was present in dose-escalation patients. Males comprised around four fifths of the group, whose mean age was 60 years (range 23 to 79).

The method was immunoSEQ multiplex PCR; TCRdb's version includes in-frame clones alone and lacks a portion of them. Of some 100,000 clones listed, approximately 90% were seen once; the top ten hold 0.8% to 0.9%. Germline V lookup: CDR1 GTSNPN, CDR2 SVGIG (reference sequence). CDR3 length: 15 residues. Deletions cut 0 bases from V and 13 bases from J, with 19 bases between. This receptor was taken from an adult with an advanced solid tumor such as melanoma, head and neck, liver or kidney cancer. This chain uses TRBV30 with TRBJ1-6, with a possible D match to TRBD1 (5 bases). The sample consisted of CD4+ or CD8+ T cells sorted from blood, taken in a trial of the OX40 agonist ivuxolimab. CDR3 residues: CAWSVLGRDDLPLHF. CDR3 bases: TGTGCCTGGAGTGTACTTGGCAGGGATGATCTCCCCCTCCACTTT.